This T cell receptor (beta chain) was captured by sequencing in a study of Ad26.COV2.S vaccination and SARS-CoV-2 variants. The treatment: 15 to 20 received Ad26.COV2.S at low or high dose, single or two shots; about 5 received placebo; per-sample allocation not given. Collection of samples fell on day 63 after the first vaccine or placebo injection. Donation came from an adult in Boston who was aged 18-55 years. Here immunoSEQ multiplex PCR was the method, and the copy in TCRdb shows in-frame clones only, minus some. Among 350,000 to 500,000 clones listed, approximately 87% were seen once. General observations from the study: Non-spike TCR breadth was similar in vaccine and placebo recipients. Responses of T cells in total may have been underestimated by the TCR breadth and depth analyses. Following vaccination, spike-specific CD8+ and CD4+ T cell responses reportedly exhibited substantial breadth.

Worth noting for this clone: Its antigen is as yet unknown.

V shed 4 bases, J shed 0 bases, and the junction held 9 bases outside the gene matches. Per the germline V gene, CDR1 is SNHLY and CDR2 is FYNNEI. The CDR3 has 16 residues. The source material was peripheral blood, sampled in a trial of Ad26.COV2.S vaccine versus placebo. The chain employs TRBV2 and TRBJ2-7, with 7 bases matching TRBD2. The receptor was isolated from a person aged 18 to 65 who received the Ad26.COV2.S COVID-19 vaccine or a placebo. DNA of the CDR3: TGTGCCAGCAGTGGATTTCTAGCGGAAATCTCCTACGAGCAGTACTTC. This codes for CASSGFLAEISYEQYF.